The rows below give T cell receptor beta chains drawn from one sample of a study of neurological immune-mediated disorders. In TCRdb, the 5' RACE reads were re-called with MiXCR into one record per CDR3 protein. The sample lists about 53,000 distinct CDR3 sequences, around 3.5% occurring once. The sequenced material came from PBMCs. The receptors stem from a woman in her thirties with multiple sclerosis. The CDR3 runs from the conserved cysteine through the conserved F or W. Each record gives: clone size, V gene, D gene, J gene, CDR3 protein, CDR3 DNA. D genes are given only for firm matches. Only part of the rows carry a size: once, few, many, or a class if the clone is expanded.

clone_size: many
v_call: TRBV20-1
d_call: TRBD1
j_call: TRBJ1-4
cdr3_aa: CSARDFRQGAGEKLFF
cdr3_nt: TGCAGTGCTAGAGATTTCCGACAGGGGGCGGGAGAAAAACTGTTTTTT

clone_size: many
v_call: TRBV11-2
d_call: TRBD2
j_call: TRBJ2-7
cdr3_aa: CASSRTGGSGYEQYF
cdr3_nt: TGTGCCAGCAGCCGCACGGGCGGGAGCGGCTACGAGCAGTACTTC

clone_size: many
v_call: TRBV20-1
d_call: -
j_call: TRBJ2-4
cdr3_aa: CSANPGLPTLAKNIQYF
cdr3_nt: TGCAGTGCTAACCCGGGACTCCCCACGCTGGCCAAAAACATTCAGTACTTC

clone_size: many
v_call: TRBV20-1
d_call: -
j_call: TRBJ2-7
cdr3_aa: CSAIIRGGSYEQYF
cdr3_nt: TGCAGTGCTATAATCAGAGGGGGATCCTACGAGCAGTACTTC

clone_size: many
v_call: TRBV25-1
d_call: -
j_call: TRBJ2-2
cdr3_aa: CASSGGFGPSTGELFF
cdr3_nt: TGTGCCAGCAGTGGAGGGTTCGGGCCGTCTACCGGGGAGCTGTTTTTT

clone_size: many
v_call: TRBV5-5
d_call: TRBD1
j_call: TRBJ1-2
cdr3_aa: CASSLATRDRLYGYTF
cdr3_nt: TGTGCCAGCAGCTTGGCAACCCGGGACAGACTCTATGGCTACACCTTC

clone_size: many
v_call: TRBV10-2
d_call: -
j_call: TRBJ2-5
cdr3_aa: CASRPKEDPRETQYF
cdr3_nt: TGCGCCAGCAGGCCGAAAGAGGACCCGAGGGAGACCCAGTACTTC

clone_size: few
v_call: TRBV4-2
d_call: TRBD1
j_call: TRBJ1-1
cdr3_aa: CASSQGDRGGNTEAFF
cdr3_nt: TGTGCCAGCAGCCAAGGGGACAGGGGCGGAAACACTGAAGCTTTCTTT

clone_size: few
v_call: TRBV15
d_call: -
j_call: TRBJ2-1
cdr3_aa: CATSRVGGGEQFF
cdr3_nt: TGTGCCACCAGCAGAGTAGGGGGTGGTGAGCAGTTCTTC

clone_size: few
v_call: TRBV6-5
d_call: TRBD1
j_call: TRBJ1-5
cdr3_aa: CASSPRQGAGQPQHF
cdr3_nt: TGTGCCAGCAGTCCTAGACAGGGGGCTGGGCAGCCCCAGCATTTT

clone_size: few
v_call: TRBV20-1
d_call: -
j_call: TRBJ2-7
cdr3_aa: CSARDLGQGLNEQYF
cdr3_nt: TGCAGTGCTAGAGATCTTGGGCAGGGGCTCAACGAGCAGTACTTC

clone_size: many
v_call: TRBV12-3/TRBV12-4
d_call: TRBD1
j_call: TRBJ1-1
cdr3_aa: CASGGTVSEAFF
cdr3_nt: TGTGCCAGCGGCGGGACAGTTTCTGAAGCTTTCTTT

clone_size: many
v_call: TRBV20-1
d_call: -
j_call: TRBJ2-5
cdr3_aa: CSARDAGRETQYF
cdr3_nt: TGCAGTGCTAGAGATGCAGGGAGAGAGACCCAGTACTTC

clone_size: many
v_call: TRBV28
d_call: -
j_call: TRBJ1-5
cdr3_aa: CASSLKQGINQPQHF
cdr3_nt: TGTGCCAGCAGTTTAAAACAGGGCATCAATCAGCCCCAGCATTTT

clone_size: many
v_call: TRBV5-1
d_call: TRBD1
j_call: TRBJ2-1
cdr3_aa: CASRLAGQAVNEQFF
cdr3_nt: TGCGCCAGCAGATTGGCAGGACAGGCAGTCAATGAGCAGTTCTTC

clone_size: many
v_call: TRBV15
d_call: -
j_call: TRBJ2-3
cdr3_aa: CATSRDPSADTQYF
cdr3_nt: TGTGCCACCAGCAGAGATCCTAGCGCAGATACGCAGTATTTT

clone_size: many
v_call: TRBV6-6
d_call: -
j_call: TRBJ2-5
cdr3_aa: CASRDSWTVQETQYF
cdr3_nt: TGTGCCAGCAGGGACTCTTGGACAGTTCAAGAGACCCAGTACTTC

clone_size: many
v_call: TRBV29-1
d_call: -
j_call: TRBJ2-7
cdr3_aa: CSVGSGTYEQYF
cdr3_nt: TGCAGCGTTGGATCGGGAACCTACGAGCAGTACTTC

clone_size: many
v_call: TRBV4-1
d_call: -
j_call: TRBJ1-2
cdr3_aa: CASSPLGPNYGYTF
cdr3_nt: TGCGCCAGCAGCCCCCTGGGACCGAACTATGGCTACACCTTC

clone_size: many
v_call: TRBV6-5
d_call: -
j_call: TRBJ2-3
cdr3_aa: CASRSRSGRADTQYF
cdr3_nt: TGTGCCAGCAGATCCCGGAGCGGGCGGGCAGATACGCAGTATTTT

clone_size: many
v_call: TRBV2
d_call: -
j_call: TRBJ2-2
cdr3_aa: CASSVGLTGELFF
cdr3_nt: TGTGCCAGCAGTGTTGGGCTCACCGGGGAGCTGTTTTTT

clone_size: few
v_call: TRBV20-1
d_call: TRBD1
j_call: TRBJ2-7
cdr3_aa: CSARQGQREQYF
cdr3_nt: TGCAGTGCCAGACAGGGGCAGCGCGAGCAGTACTTC

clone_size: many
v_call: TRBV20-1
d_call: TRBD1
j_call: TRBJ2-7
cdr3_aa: CSARLRGTGAHEQYF
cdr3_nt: TGCAGTGCTAGACTCCGGGGGACAGGGGCCCACGAGCAGTACTTC

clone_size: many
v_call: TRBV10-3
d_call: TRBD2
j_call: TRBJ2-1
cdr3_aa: CAISPGGTSYNEQFF
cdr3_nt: TGTGCCATCAGCCCCGGGGGGACCTCCTACAATGAGCAGTTCTTC

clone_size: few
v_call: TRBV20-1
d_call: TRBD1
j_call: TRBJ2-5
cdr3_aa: CSAGPGGETQYF
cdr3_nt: TGCAGTGCTGGCCCAGGGGGCGAGACCCAGTACTTC

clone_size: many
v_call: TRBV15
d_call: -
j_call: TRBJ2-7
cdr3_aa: CATSRDLGSYEQYF
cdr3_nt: TGTGCCACCAGCAGAGATCTCGGCTCCTACGAGCAGTACTTC

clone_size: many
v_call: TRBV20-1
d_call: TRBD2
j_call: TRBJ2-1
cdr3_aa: CSARTLTSGRANEQFF
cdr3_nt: TGCAGTGCTAGAACCCTTACTAGCGGGAGGGCGAATGAGCAGTTCTTC

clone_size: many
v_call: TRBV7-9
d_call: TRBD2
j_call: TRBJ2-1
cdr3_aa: CATRVGLAGDNEQFF
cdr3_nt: TGTGCCACCCGCGTCGGGCTAGCGGGGGACAATGAGCAGTTCTTC

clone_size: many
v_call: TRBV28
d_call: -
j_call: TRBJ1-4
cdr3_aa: CASRSFGGRSNEKLFF
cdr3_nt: TGTGCCAGCAGAAGTTTTGGGGGACGGTCTAATGAAAAACTGTTTTTT

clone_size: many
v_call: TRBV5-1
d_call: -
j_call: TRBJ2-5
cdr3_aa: CASMITDRLQETQYF
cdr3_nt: TGCGCCAGCATGATTACGGACAGACTACAAGAGACCCAGTACTTC

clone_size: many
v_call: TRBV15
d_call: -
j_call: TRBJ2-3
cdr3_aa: CATSRDLASDTQYF
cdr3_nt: TGTGCCACCAGCAGGGATCTAGCTTCGGATACGCAGTATTTT

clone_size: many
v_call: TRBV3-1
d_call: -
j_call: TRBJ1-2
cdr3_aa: CASSPPGGGSGYTF
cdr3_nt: TGTGCCAGCAGCCCTCCTGGCGGGGGATCCGGCTACACCTTC

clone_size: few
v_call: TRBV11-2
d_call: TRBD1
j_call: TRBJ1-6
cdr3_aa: CASSHVPQGAFSPLNF
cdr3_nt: TGTGCCAGCAGCCACGTACCGCAGGGGGCGTTTTCACCCCTCAACTTT

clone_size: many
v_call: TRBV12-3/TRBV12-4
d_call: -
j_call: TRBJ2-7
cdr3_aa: CASTSGGARSYEQYF
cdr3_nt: TGTGCCAGCACCTCCGGTGGGGCGCGTTCCTACGAGCAGTACTTC

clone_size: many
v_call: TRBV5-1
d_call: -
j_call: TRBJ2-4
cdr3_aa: CASSLAGHLGDIQYF
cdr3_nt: TGCGCCAGCAGCTTGGCCGGACACCTAGGGGACATTCAGTACTTC

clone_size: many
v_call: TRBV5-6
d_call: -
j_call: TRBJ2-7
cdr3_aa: CASSPVGQIYEQYF
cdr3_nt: TGTGCCAGCAGCCCCGTTGGGCAGATCTACGAGCAGTACTTC

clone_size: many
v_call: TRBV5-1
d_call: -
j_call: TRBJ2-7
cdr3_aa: CASSLGQLLNEQYF
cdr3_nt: TGCGCCAGCAGCTTGGGACAGCTCCTGAACGAGCAGTACTTC

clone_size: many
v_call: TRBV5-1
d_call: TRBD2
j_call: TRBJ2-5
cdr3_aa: CASSPSGGEETQYF
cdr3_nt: TGCGCCAGCAGCCCTAGCGGGGGGGAAGAGACCCAGTACTTC

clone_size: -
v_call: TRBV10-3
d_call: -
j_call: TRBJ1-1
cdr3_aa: CAISESAKNTEAFF
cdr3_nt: TGTGCCATCAGTGAGTCGGCCAAGAACACTGAAGCTTTCTTT

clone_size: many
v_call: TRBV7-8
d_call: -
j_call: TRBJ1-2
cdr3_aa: CASSLSSRGSGYTF
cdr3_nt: TGTGCCAGCAGCTTAAGTTCCCGAGGAAGTGGCTACACCTTC

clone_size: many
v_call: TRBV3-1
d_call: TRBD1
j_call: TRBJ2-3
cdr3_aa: CASSQRDRSTDTQYF
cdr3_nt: TGTGCCAGCAGCCAGAGGGACAGGAGCACAGATACGCAGTATTTT

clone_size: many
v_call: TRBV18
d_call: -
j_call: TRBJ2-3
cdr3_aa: CASSPAGTDTQYF
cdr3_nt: TGTGCCAGCTCACCAGCAGGGACAGATACGCAGTATTTT

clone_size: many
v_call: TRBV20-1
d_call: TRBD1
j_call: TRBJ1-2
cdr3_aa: CSAMTGGAYGYTF
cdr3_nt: TGCAGTGCCATGACAGGGGGCGCCTATGGCTACACCTTC

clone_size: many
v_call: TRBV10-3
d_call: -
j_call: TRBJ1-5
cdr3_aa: CAISDGQYSNQPQNF
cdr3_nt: TGTGCCATCAGTGACGGACAGTATAGCAATCAGCCCCAGAATTTT

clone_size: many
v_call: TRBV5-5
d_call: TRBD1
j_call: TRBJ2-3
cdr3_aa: CASSLYGGQLTPGTQYF
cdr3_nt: TGTGCCAGCAGCTTGTATGGGGGACAGCTGACCCCCGGTACGCAGTATTTT

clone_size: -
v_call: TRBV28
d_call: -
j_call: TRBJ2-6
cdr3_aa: CASSSQVPSGAKVLTF
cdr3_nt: TGTGCCAGCAGTTCCCAGGTCCCGTCTGGGGCCAAAGTCCTGACTTTC

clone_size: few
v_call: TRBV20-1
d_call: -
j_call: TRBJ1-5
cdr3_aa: CSARDPAQSVRGQPQNF
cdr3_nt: TGCAGTGCTAGAGACCCAGCCCAGTCGGTAAGGGGTCAGCCCCAGAATTTT

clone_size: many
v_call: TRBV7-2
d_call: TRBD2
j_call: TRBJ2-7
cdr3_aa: CASSPGGIRTFWQYF
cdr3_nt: TGTGCCAGCAGCCCGGGGGGGATCCGGACGTTCTGGCAGTACTTC

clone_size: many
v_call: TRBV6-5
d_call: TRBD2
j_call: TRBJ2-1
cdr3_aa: CASSYPQDSGRYEQFF
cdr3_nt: TGTGCCAGCAGTTACCCTCAAGATAGCGGGAGGTATGAGCAGTTCTTC

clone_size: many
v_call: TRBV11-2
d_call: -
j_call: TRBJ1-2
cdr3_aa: CASSLEPGNYGYTF
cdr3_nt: TGTGCCAGCAGCTTAGAACCTGGGAACTATGGCTACACCTTC